The rows below give T cell receptor beta chains drawn from one sample of a study of T cell responses to AZD1222 COVID-19 vaccine. TCRdb's table, derived via immunoSEQ multiplex PCR, lists solely in-frame clones and lacks some. The sample contains 110,000 or so clones, about nine tenths of which appear only once. The sequenced sample was peripheral blood, obtained on day 0 of AZD1222 vaccination. The receptors here all came from an adult in good health. CDR3s include the opening cysteine and the closing phenylalanine or tryptophan. The order of the fields is CDR3 DNA, CDR3 protein, V gene, clone size, D gene, J gene. A D gene is named only where the DNA matches it firmly. A row's size may be missing; if present it is once, few, many or a size class.

DNA: TGTGCCAGCAGCCCAGACGGGCGGGGGGCCATGCGAGCTGAGCAGTTCTTC; CDR3: CASSPDGRGAMRAEQFF; V: TRBV7-3; size: .; D: TRBD2; J: TRBJ2-1
DNA: TGTGCCAGCAGTTATTGGGACTTAGCCTCTGGAAACACCATATATTTT; CDR3: CASSYWDLASGNTIYF; V: TRBV6-5; size: .; D: .; J: TRBJ1-3
DNA: TGCGCCAGCAGCCAAGGGGACAGCCGGGGGGCACCCCTCCACTTT; CDR3: CASSQGDSRGAPLHF; V: TRBV4-1; size: .; D: TRBD1; J: TRBJ1-6
DNA: TGTGCCAGCAGCAAAGGACATAAGCAGTTCTTC; CDR3: CASSKGHKQFF; V: TRBV11-1; size: .; D: .; J: TRBJ2-1
DNA: TGTGCCAGCAGTGTACTGAGGACTTCCTACAATGAGCAGTTCTTC; CDR3: CASSVLRTSYNEQFF; V: TRBV6-4; size: few; D: .; J: TRBJ2-1
DNA: TGTGCCAGCAGCCGGGACGATAGCAATCAGCCCCAGCATTTT; CDR3: CASSRDDSNQPQHF; V: TRBV4-2; size: .; D: .; J: TRBJ1-5
DNA: TGTGCCAGTACAACGGTTAGACCTCCAACTAATGAAAAACTGTTTTTT; CDR3: CASTTVRPPTNEKLFF; V: TRBV19; size: .; D: .; J: TRBJ1-4
DNA: TGTGCCAGCAGCTTAGGGACTAGCGCAGATACGCAGTATTTT; CDR3: CASSLGTSADTQYF; V: TRBV7-8; size: .; D: TRBD2; J: TRBJ2-3
DNA: TGTGCCAGCAGCTTAGCTGGGGGGCCTTTTGAGAACACTGAAGCTTTCTTT; CDR3: CASSLAGGPFENTEAFF; V: TRBV7-9; size: .; D: .; J: TRBJ1-1
DNA: TGCAGCGTTGAAGATCGGAGGGGCACCCAGAACACTGAAGCTTTCTTT; CDR3: CSVEDRRGTQNTEAFF; V: TRBV29-1; size: .; D: .; J: TRBJ1-1
DNA: TGTGCCTGGAGTTCTCTAGCGGGGGGGCTCGATGAGCAGTTCTTC; CDR3: CAWSSLAGGLDEQFF; V: TRBV30; size: .; D: TRBD2; J: TRBJ2-1
DNA: TGTGCCAGCAGTTACTCGTACCACTTACTAGCGGGGGTGAGGGAGACCCAGTACTTC; CDR3: CASSYSYHLLAGVRETQYF; V: TRBV6-2/TRBV6-3; size: .; D: TRBD2; J: TRBJ2-5
DNA: TGCGCCAGCAGCTTGGACCGAAGGACAGGGCGGTCCTATGGCTACACCTTC; CDR3: CASSLDRRTGRSYGYTF; V: TRBV5-1; size: .; D: TRBD1; J: TRBJ1-2
DNA: TGTGCCAGCAGCGGCGACGCCTACGAGCAGTACTTC; CDR3: CASSGDAYEQYF; V: TRBV7-6; size: .; D: .; J: TRBJ2-7
DNA: TGTGCCAGCAGTTACTCTGGGAGGATCTACACCTTC; CDR3: CASSYSGRIYTF; V: TRBV6-2/TRBV6-3; size: .; D: .; J: TRBJ1-2
DNA: TGTGCCACCAGCAGAGACCCCGGGACAGGGGTCACCGGGGAGCTGTTTTTT; CDR3: CATSRDPGTGVTGELFF; V: TRBV15; size: .; D: TRBD1; J: TRBJ2-2
DNA: TGTGCCTGGAGTGACGGCGGCTCCTACGAGCAGTACTTC; CDR3: CAWSDGGSYEQYF; V: TRBV30; size: .; D: .; J: TRBJ2-7
DNA: TGTGCCAGCAGCCAAGCCATTTATGGCTACACCTTC; CDR3: CASSQAIYGYTF; V: TRBV28; size: .; D: .; J: TRBJ1-2
DNA: TGTGCCAGCAGCCTCCTCCGGTGGGGGGAGGGCGGCTACACCTTC; CDR3: CASSLLRWGEGGYTF; V: TRBV5-5; size: .; D: .; J: TRBJ1-2
DNA: TGTGCCAGCAGACGGGACAGTACCGGGGAGCTGTTTTTT; CDR3: CASRRDSTGELFF; V: TRBV2; size: .; D: TRBD1; J: TRBJ2-2
DNA: TGTGCCAGCAGGACTCGTGCTCCTGGAAACACCATATATTTT; CDR3: CASRTRAPGNTIYF; V: TRBV6-5; size: .; D: .; J: TRBJ1-3
DNA: TGTGCCACCGTGAGGGACAGGGGGCGATCGGACGAAGAGACCCAGTACTTC; CDR3: CATVRDRGRSDEETQYF; V: TRBV2; size: .; D: TRBD1; J: TRBJ2-5
DNA: TGTGCCAGTAGTACAAGGGACAGGGGAGGCGGCAATCAGCCCCAGCATTTT; CDR3: CASSTRDRGGGNQPQHF; V: TRBV19; size: .; D: TRBD1; J: TRBJ1-5
DNA: TGCGCCAGCAGCCTCCGGGTAACCGCCACAGATACGCAGTATTTT; CDR3: CASSLRVTATDTQYF; V: TRBV4-3; size: .; D: .; J: TRBJ2-3